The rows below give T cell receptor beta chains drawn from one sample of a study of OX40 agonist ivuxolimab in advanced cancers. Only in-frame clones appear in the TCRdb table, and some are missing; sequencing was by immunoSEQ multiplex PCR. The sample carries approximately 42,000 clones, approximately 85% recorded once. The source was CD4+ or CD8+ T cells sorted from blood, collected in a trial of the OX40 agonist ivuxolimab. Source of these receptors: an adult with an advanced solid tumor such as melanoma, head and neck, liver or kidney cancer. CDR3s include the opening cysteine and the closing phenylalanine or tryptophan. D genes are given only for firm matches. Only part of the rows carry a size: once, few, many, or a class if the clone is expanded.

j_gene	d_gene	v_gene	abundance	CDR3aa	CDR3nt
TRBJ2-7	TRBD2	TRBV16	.	CANLSPGLAGLRSYEQYF	TGTGCCAACCTATCGCCGGGACTAGCGGGCTTGCGCTCCTACGAGCAGTACTTC
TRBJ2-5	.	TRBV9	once	CASSVRSDTQETQYF	TGTGCCAGCAGCGTAAGATCCGACACTCAAGAGACCCAGTACTTC
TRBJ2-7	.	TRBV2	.	CASSEISYYEQYF	TGTGCCAGCAGTGAAATCAGCTACTACGAGCAGTACTTC
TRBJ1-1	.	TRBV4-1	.	CASIGGPNTEAFF	TGCGCCAGCATAGGGGGGCCGAACACTGAAGCTTTCTTT
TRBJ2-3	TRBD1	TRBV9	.	CASSPRTGNTDTQYF	TGTGCCAGCAGCCCCCGGACAGGGAACACAGATACGCAGTATTTT
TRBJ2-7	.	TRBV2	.	CASSSRGLYEQYF	TGTGCCAGCAGTTCTAGGGGGTTGTACGAGCAGTACTTC
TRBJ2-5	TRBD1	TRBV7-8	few	CASSSGQVQETQYF	TGTGCCAGCAGCTCCGGACAGGTTCAAGAGACCCAGTACTTC
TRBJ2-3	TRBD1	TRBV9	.	CASSVDSGGIADTQYF	TGTGCCAGCAGCGTAGATTCAGGGGGTATCGCAGATACGCAGTATTTT
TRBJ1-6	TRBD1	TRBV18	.	CASSPTGGNSPLHF	TGTGCCAGCTCACCGACAGGGGGGAATTCACCCCTCCACTTT
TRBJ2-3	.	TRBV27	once	CASTEGGGMADTQYF	TGTGCCAGCACCGAGGGGGGGGGTATGGCAGATACGCAGTATTTT
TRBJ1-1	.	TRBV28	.	CASRWGMNTEAFF	TGTGCCTCCCGGTGGGGCATGAACACTGAAGCTTTCTTT
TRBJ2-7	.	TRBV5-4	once	CASSSRTDSYEQYF	TGTGCCAGCAGCTCCAGGACCGATTCCTACGAGCAGTACTTC
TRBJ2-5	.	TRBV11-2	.	CASSLGGANQETQYF	TGTGCCAGCAGCTTAGGGGGTGCAAATCAAGAGACCCAGTACTTC
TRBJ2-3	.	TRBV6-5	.	CASSAGGSTDTQYF	TGTGCCAGCAGTGCCGGGGGTAGCACAGATACGCAGTATTTT
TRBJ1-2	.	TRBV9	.	CASSVGGDGYTF	TGTGCCAGCAGCGTAGGTGGGGATGGCTACACCTTC
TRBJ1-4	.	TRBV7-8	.	CASSLVGPSGNEKLFF	TGTGCCAGCAGCTTAGTCGGACCCAGTGGAAATGAAAAACTGTTTTTT
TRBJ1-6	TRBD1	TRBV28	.	CASSFTTGGNSPLHF	TGTGCCAGCAGTTTTACGACAGGGGGCAATTCACCCCTCCACTTT
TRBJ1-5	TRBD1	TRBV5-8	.	CASSGGRDRTNQPQHF	TGTGCCAGCAGTGGGGGCCGGGACAGGACAAATCAGCCCCAGCATTTT